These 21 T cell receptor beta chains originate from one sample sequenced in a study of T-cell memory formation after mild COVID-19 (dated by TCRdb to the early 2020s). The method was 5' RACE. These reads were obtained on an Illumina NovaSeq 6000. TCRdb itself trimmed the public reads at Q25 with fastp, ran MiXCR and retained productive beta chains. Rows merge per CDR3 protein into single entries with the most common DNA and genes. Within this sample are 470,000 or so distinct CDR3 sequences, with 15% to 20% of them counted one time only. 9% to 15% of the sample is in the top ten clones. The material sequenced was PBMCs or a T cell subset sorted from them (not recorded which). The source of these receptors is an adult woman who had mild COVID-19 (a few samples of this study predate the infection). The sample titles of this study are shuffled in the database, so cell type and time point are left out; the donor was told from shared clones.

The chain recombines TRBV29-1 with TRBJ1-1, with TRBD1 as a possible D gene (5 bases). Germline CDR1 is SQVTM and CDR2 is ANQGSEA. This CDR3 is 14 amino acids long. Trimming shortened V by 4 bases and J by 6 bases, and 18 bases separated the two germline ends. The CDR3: CSVGQGAPSAEAFF. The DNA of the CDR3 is TGCAGCGTTGGCCAAGGGGCACCAAGTGCTGAAGCTTTCTTT.

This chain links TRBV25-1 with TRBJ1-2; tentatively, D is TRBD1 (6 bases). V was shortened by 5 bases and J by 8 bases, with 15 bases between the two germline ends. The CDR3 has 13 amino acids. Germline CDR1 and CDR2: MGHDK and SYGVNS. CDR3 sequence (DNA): TGTGCCAGCAGTCTTACAGGGTTTAGAGGCTACACCTTC. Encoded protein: CASSLTGFRGYTF.

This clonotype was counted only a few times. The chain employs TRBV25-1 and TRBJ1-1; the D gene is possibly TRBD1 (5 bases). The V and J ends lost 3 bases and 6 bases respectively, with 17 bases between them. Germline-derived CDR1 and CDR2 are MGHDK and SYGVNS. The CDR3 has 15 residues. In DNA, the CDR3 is TGTGCCAGCAGTGATCCCGCCATGGGGGTGTCTGAAGCTTTCTTT. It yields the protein CASSDPAMGVSEAFF.

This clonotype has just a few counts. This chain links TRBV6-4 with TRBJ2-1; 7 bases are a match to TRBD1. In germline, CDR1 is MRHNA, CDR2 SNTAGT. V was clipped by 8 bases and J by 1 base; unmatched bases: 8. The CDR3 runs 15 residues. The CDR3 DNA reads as TGTGCCAGCGGCTTCACAGGGGATTCCTACAATGAGCAGTTCTTC. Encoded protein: CASGFTGDSYNEQFF.

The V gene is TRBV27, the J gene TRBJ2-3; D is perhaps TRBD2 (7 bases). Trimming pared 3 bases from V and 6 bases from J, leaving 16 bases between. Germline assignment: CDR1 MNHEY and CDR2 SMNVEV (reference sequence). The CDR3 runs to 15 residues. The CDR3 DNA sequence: TGTGCCAGCAGTTTTGGTGGGGGGGCCCCGGATACGCAGTATTTT. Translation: CASSFGGGAPDTQYF.

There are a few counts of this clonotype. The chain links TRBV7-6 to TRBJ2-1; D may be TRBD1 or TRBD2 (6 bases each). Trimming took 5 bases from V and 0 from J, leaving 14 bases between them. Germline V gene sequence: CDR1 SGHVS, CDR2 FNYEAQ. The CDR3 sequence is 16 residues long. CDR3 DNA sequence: TGTGCCAGCAGCCCAAGGAGGGGGAGCTCCTACAATGAGCAGTTCTTC. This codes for CASSPRRGSSYNEQFF.

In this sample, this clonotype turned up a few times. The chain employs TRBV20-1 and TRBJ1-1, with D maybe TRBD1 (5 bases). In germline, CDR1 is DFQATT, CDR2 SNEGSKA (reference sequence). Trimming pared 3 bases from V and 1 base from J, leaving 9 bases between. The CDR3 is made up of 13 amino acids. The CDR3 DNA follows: TGCAGTGCTAGGAGAAGGGGGAACACTGAAGCTTTCTTT. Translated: CSARRRGNTEAFF.

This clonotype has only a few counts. The CDR3 reads CATSDSENSGSVYEQYF. DNA of the CDR3: TGTGCCACCAGTGATTCCGAGAATAGCGGGAGTGTCTACGAGCAGTACTTC. This chain connects TRBV24-1 to TRBJ2-7; 9 nucleotides match TRBD2. This CDR3 has 17 amino acids. V shed 2 bases and J 3 bases; nucleotides not matched to a gene: 10. Germline V CDR1 and CDR2: KGHDR, SFDVKD.

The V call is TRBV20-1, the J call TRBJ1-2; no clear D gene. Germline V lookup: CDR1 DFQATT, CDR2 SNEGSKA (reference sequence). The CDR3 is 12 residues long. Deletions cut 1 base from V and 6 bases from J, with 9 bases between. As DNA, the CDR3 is TGCAGTGCTAGAGTGGCTCCCAATGGCTACACCTTC. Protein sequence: CSARVAPNGYTF.

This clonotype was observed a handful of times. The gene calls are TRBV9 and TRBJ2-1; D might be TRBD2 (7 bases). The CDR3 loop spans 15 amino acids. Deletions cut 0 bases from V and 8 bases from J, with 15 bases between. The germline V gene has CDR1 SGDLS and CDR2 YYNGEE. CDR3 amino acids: CASSVVGGGFDEQFF. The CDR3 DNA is TGTGCCAGCAGCGTAGTAGGGGGAGGGTTCGATGAGCAGTTCTTC.

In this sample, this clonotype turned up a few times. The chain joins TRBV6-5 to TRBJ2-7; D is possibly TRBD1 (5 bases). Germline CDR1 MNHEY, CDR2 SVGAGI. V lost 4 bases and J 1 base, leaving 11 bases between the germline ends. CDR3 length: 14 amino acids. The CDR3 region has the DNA TGTGCCAGCAGTTCGACAGAGTATTCCTACGAGCAGTACTTC. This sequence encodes CASSSTEYSYEQYF.

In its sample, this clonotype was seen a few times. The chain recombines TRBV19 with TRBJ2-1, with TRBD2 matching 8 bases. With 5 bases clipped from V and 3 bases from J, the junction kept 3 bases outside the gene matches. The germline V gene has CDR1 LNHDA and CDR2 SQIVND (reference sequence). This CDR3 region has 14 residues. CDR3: CASSVREGYNEQFF. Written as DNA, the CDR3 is TGTGCCAGTAGTGTCCGGGAGGGCTACAATGAGCAGTTCTTC.

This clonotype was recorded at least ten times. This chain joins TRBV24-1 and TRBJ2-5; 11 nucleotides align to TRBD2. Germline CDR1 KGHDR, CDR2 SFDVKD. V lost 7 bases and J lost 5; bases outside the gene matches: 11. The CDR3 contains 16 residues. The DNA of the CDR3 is TGTGCCACCAGCCGACAACTTACTAGCGGGAGTGAGACCCAGTACTTC. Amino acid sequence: CATSRQLTSGSETQYF.

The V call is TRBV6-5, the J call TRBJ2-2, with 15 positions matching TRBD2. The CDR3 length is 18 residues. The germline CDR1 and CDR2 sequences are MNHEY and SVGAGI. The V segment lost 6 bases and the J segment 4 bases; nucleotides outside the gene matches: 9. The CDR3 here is CASSRGLAGGPGTGELFF. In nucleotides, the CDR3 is TGTGCCAGCAGCCGAGGACTAGCGGGAGGGCCCGGCACCGGGGAGCTGTTTTTT.

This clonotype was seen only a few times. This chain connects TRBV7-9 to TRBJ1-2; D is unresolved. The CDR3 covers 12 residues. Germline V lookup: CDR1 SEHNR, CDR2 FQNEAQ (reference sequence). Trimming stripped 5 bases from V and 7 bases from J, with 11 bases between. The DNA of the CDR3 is TGTGCCAGCAGCGAGGGCTCCTCTGGCTACACCTTC. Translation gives CASSEGSSGYTF.

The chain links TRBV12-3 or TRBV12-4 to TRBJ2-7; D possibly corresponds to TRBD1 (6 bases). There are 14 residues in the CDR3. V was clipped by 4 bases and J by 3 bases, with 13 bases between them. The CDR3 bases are TGTGCCAGCAGTTGGGGCAAGGGGGTCTACGAGCAGTACTTC. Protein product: CASSWGKGVYEQYF.

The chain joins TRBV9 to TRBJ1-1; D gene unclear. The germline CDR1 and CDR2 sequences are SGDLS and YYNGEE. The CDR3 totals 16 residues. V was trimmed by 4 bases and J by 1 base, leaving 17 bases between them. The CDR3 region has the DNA TGTGCCAGCAGCCCGGGTGAACCCTCAAGGAACACTGAAGCTTTCTTT. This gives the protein CASSPGEPSRNTEAFF.

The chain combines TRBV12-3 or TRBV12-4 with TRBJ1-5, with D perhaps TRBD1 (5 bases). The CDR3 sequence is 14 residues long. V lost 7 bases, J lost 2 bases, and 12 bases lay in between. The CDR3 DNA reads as TGTGCCAGCATGGGGGAAGTAGGCAATCAGCCCCAGCATTTT. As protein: CASMGEVGNQPQHF.

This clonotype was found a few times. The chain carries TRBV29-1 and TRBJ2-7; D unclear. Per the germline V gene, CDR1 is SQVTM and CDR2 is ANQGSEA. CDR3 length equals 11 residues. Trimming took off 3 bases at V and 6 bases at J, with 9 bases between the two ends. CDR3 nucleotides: TGCAGCGTTGATAGGTGGGGCGAGCAGTACTTC. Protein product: CSVDRWGEQYF.

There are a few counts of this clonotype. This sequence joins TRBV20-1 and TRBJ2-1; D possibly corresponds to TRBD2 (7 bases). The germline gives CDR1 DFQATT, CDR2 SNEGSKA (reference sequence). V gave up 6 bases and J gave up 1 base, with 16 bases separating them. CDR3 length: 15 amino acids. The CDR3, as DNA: TGCAGTGCAAAAGCGGGACACGGGTCCTACAATGAGCAGTTCTTC. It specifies CSAKAGHGSYNEQFF.

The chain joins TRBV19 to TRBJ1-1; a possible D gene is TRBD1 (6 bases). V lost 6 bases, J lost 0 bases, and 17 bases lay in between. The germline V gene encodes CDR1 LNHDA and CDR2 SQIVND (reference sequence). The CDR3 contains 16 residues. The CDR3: CASSYRQERLNTEAFF. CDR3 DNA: TGTGCCAGTAGCTATCGACAGGAGAGACTGAACACTGAAGCTTTCTTT.